This T cell receptor beta chain was profiled in a study of blood T cell repertoires in COVID-19. TCRdb's copy holds only in-frame clones and misses some; the assay was immunoSEQ multiplex PCR. The table includes approximately 60,000 clones, more than 60% detected once. There are 15 residues in the CDR3. Trimming removed 3 bases from V and 7 bases from J; junction bases left unmatched: 14. Germline V gives CDR1 GTSNPN, CDR2 SVGIG (reference sequence). The source material was peripheral blood. This receptor was taken from a human donor in a cohort sampled during active COVID-19. The chain recombines TRBV30 with TRBJ2-5; the match to TRBD2 covers 7 bases. The CDR3 DNA reads TGTGCCTGGAGACCGATTAGCGGACTAGAGATGACCCAGTACTTC. This gives the protein CAWRPISGLEMTQYF.